Sequencing of this T cell receptor beta chain was carried out in a study of CD8+ T cells in alopecia areata. Overall study results and limits: While tofacitinib was given, many expanded lesional clones persisted in scalp and blood. Scalp sequencing captures resident alphabeta T cells of normal skin too. Relative to normal scalp, lesional scalp, especially alopecia totalis/universalis, showed higher clonality.

In each case, RNA was isolated and then reverse transcribed into cDNA as the sequencing template. Some clones are missing from TCRdb's copy, which holds only in-frame ones; the method was immunoSEQ multiplex PCR. The sample consists of around 210,000 clones, over 60% of them appearing once. In regard to this clone: What it binds is unknown.

Specified treatment: oral pan-JAK inhibitor, 5-10 mg twice daily. There are 12 residues in the CDR3. V dropped 1 base and J dropped 5 bases, with 9 bases sitting between them. Looked up from germline, CDR1 is GTSNPN and CDR2 is SVGIG (reference sequence). The sample here was CD4+ T cells sorted from blood, taken at week 4, from a patient treated with tofacitinib. The sequence derives from a human donor with alopecia areata. The chain has TRBV30 and TRBJ2-7, with TRBD2 as a possible D gene (5 bases). This CDR3 is CAWSALEDEQYF. The CDR3 bases are TGTGCCTGGAGTGCGTTGGAGGACGAGCAGTACTTC.